A selection of T cell receptor beta chains follows, all from one sample in a study of CD8 T cells in ankylosing spondylitis. TCRdb re-called the 5' RACE reads through MiXCR, storing one row per CDR3 protein. This table has hundreds of thousands of distinct CDR3 sequences, roughly 12% appearing once. The sample was blood, either unsorted or a sorted T cell fraction (not recorded which). These receptors originate from a male donor with ankylosing spondylitis. Both conserved end residues are trimmed from each CDR3. D genes are given only for firm matches. Only part of the rows carry a size: once, few, many, or a class if the clone is expanded.

J gene | D gene | clone size | V gene | CDR3 protein
TRBJ2-1 | TRBD1 | - | TRBV28 | ASRTGYVNEQF
TRBJ1-2 | - | few | TRBV19 | ASSMGDINYGYT
TRBJ2-3 | - | few | TRBV5-6 | ASSWVMTRGDTQY
TRBJ1-1 | - | few | TRBV27 | ASSLFSIVAGGNTEAF
TRBJ1-1 | - | - | TRBV4-3 | ASSQGWLTEAF
TRBJ2-5 | TRBD2 | few | TRBV7-8 | ASSLGLAGTQY
TRBJ2-1 | TRBD1 | few | TRBV29-1 | SVRSRGTVGVHEQF
TRBJ1-1 | - | - | TRBV29-1 | SVDRQNTEAF
TRBJ2-2 | - | - | TRBV20-1 | SASRAVTGELF
TRBJ2-7 | - | few | TRBV5-1 | ASSLDRPSEQY
TRBJ1-1 | TRBD1 | many | TRBV29-1 | SVTGTGGASTEAF
TRBJ2-2 | TRBD1 | few | TRBV12-3/TRBV12-4 | ASSTTPGTGFSTGELF
TRBJ2-2 | TRBD1 | - | TRBV20-1 | SASGDREGRGTGELF
TRBJ1-4 | - | - | TRBV25-1 | ASTGVGRVEKLF
TRBJ2-1 | - | - | TRBV29-1 | SARARERGEQF
TRBJ2-7 | - | - | TRBV28 | ASSLTGRDGYEQY
TRBJ1-5 | TRBD1 | few | TRBV5-1 | ASSFTGDSNQPQH
TRBJ2-1 | TRBD2 | many | TRBV7-8 | ASSSRASGFRSYNEQF
TRBJ2-3 | TRBD2 | few | TRBV20-1 | ARGSEAGGPGDTQY
TRBJ2-1 | TRBD1 | few | TRBV20-1 | SARMGTGFNNEQF
TRBJ1-1 | - | few | TRBV5-1 | ASKGNSNTEAF
TRBJ2-1 | TRBD2 | - | TRBV4-3 | ASSRLSGSSDEQF
TRBJ1-2 | - | - | TRBV28 | ATLRPVSYGYT
TRBJ1-1 | TRBD1 | many | TRBV20-1 | SAAQGGTEAF
TRBJ2-3 | - | few | TRBV18 | ASSPLALRPDTQY
TRBJ2-7 | - | - | TRBV9 | ASSVGNPTEGYEQY
TRBJ2-5 | - | many | TRBV20-1 | SASRQGETQY
TRBJ2-5 | - | - | TRBV11-2 | ASSIPFETQY
TRBJ2-1 | - | once | TRBV4-3 | ASSRWGAYNEQF
TRBJ2-1 | - | few | TRBV19 | ASSIARTFSKKNEQF
TRBJ2-1 | - | few | TRBV10-2 | ASSPSGKVGEQF
TRBJ2-3 | - | many | TRBV10-3 | AISLGAFTDTQY
TRBJ2-3 | - | - | TRBV14 | ASSQDKWGFGTDTQY
TRBJ1-2 | - | many | TRBV10-3 | AISGGWSGYT
TRBJ1-1 | - | - | TRBV20-1 | SARKRQANTEAF
TRBJ2-7 | - | - | TRBV2 | ASRSTLSEQY
TRBJ2-3 | - | many | TRBV20-1 | SASSLRDTQY
TRBJ1-5 | - | many | TRBV20-1 | SASGANQPQH
TRBJ2-1 | TRBD2 | - | TRBV5-4 | ASSFSGVNSYNEQF
TRBJ2-1 | TRBD2 | once | TRBV5-1 | ASSGPGLAAEQF
TRBJ2-3 | - | many | TRBV5-5 | ASSLEVLTDTQY
TRBJ2-3 | - | - | TRBV15 | ATSRASPRDTQY
TRBJ2-6 | TRBD1 | - | TRBV10-3 | AISELGQGGNGANVLT